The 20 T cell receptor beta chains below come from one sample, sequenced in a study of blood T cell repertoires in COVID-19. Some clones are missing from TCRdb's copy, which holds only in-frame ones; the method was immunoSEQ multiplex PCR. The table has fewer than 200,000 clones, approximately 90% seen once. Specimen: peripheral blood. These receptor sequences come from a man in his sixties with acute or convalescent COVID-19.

The CDR3 spells CASSLDRGFTEAFF. The DNA for the CDR3 is TGCGCCAGCAGCTTGGACAGGGGATTCACTGAAGCTTTCTTT. This chain uses TRBV5-1 with TRBJ1-1, with TRBD1 matching over 7 bases. The V gene's germline CDR1 is SGHRS and CDR2 YFSETQ. Trimming took 0 bases from V and 4 from J; bases not matched to a gene: 3. The CDR3 sequence is 14 residues long.

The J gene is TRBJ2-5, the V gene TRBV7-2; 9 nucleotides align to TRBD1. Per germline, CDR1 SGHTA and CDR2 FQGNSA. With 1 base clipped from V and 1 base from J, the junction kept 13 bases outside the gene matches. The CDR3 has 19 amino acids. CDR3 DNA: TGTGCCAGCAGCTTAGGTGGGACAGGGTATAGGGGCCGCCAAGAGACCCAGTACTTC. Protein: CASSLGGTGYRGRQETQYF.

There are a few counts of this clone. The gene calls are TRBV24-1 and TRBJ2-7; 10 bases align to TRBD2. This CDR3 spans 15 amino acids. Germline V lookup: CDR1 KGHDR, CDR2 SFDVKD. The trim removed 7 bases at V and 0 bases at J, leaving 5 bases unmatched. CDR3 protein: CATSDPSGSSYEQYF. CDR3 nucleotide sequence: TGTGCCACCAGCGACCCTAGCGGGAGCTCCTACGAGCAGTACTTC.

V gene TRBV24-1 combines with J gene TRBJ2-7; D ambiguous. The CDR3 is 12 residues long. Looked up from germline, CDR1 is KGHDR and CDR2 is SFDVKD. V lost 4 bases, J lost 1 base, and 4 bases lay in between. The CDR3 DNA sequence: TGTGCCACCAGTGACAGTTCCTACGAGCAGTACTTC. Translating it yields CATSDSSYEQYF.

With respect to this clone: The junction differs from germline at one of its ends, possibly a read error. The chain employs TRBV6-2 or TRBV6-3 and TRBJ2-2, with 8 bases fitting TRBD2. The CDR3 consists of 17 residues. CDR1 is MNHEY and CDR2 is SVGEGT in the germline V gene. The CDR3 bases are TGTGCCAGCAGTTACCCCTTCGGGGGGGCGAAGACCGGGGAGCTGTTTTTT. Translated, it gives CASSYPFGGAKTGELFF.

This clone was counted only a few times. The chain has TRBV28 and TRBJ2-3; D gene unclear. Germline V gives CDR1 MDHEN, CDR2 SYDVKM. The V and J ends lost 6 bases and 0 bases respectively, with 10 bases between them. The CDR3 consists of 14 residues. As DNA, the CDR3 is TGTGCCAGCAGCCCGTTTGGCAGCACAGATACGCAGTATTTT. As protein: CASSPFGSTDTQYF.

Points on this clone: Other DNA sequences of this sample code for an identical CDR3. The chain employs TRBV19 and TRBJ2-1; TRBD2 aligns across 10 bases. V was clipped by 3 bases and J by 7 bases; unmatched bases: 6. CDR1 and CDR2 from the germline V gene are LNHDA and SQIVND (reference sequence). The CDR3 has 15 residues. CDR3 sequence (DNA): TGTGCCAGTAGTATGGGGAGCGGGAGGGGGAATGAGCAGTTCTTC. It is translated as CASSMGSGRGNEQFF. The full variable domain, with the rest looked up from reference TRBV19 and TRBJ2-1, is DGGITQSPKYLFRKEGQNVTLSCEQNLNHDAMYWYRQDPGQGLRLIYYSQIVNDFQKGDIAEGYSVSREKKESFPLTVTSAQKNPTAFYLCASSMGSGRGNEQFFGPGTRLTVL.

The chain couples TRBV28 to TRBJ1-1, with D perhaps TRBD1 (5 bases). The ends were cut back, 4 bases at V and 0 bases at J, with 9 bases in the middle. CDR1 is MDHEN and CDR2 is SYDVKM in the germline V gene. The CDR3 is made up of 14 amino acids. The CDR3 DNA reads TGTGCCAGCAGTTCCTTAGGGGTGAACACTGAAGCTTTCTTT. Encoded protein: CASSSLGVNTEAFF. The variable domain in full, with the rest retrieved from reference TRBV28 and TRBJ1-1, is DVKVTQSSRYLVKRTGEKVFLECVQDMDHENMFWYRQDPGLGLRLIYFSYDVKMKEKGDIPEGYSVSREKKERFSLILESASTNQTSMYLCASSSLGVNTEAFFGQGTRLTVV.

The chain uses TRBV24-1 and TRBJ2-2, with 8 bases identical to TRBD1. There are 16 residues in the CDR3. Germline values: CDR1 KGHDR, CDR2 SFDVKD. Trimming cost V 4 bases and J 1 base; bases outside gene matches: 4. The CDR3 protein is CATSDPGQENTGELFF. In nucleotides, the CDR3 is TGTGCCACCAGTGACCCGGGACAGGAGAACACCGGGGAGCTGTTTTTT.

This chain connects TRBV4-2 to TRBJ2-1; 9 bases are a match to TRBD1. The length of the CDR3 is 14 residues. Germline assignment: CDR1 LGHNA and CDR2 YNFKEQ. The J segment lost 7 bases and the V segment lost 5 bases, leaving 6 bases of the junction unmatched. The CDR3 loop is CASSKGQGVNEQFF. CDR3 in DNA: TGTGCCAGCAGCAAGGGACAGGGAGTAAATGAGCAGTTCTTC.

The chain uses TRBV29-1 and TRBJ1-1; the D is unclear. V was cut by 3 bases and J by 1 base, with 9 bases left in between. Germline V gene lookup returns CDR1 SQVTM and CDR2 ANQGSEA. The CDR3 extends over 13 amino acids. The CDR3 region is CSVDGETNTEAFF. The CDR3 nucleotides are TGCAGCGTTGATGGGGAGACGAACACTGAAGCTTTCTTT. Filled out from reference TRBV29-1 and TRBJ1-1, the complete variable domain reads SAVISQKPSRDICQRGTSLTIQCQVDSQVTMMFWYRQQPGQSLTLIATANQGSEATYESGFVIDKFPISRPNLTFSTLTVSNMSPEDSSIYLCSVDGETNTEAFFGQGTRLTVV.

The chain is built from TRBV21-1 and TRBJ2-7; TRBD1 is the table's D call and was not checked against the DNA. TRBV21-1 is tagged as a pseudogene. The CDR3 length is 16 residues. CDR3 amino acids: CASSLTGRGHSYEQYV. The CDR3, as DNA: TGTGCCAGCAGCCTCACGGGCAGGGGCCACTCCTACGAGCAGTACGTC.

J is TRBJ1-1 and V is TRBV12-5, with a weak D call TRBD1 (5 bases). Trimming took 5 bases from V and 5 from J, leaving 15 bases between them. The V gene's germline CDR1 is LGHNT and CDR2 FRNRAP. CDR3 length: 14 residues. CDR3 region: CASGKEFRQTEAFF. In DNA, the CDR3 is TGTGCTAGTGGTAAGGAATTCCGACAGACTGAAGCTTTCTTT. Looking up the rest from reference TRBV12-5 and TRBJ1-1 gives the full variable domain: DARVTQTPRHKVTEMGQEVTMRCQPILGHNTVFWYRQTMMQGLELLAYFRNRAPLDDSGMPKDRFSAEMPDATLATLKIQPSEPRDSAVYFCASGKEFRQTEAFFGQGTRLTVV.

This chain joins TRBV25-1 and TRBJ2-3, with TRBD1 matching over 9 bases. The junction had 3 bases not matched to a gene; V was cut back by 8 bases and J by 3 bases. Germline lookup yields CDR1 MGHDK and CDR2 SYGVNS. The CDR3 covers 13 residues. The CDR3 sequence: CASSGQGTDTQYF. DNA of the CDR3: TGTGCCAGCTCGGGACAGGGTACAGATACGCAGTATTTT.

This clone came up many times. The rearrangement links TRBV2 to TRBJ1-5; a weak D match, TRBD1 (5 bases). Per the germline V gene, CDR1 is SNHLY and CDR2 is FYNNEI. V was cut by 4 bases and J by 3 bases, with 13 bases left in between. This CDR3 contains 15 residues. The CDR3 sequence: CASSVGKGPNQPQHF. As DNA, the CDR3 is TGTGCCAGCAGTGTCGGAAAGGGGCCCAATCAGCCCCAGCATTTT.

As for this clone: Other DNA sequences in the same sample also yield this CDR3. The CDR3 region has the DNA TGTGCCAGCAGTGAACTGGCGGGAGGGGGGACTAGCAATCAGCCCCAGCATTTT. This encodes CASSELAGGGTSNQPQHF. V gene TRBV6-1 combines with J gene TRBJ1-5, with D tentatively TRBD1 (6 bases). The germline V and J ends were trimmed by 2 bases and 0 bases, with 17 bases remaining between them. This CDR3 is 18 amino acids long. The germline CDR1 and CDR2 sequences are MNHNS and SASEGT.

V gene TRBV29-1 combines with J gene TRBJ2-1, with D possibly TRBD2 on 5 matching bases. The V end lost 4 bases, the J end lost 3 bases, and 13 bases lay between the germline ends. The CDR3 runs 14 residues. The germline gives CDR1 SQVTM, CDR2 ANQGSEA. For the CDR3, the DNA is TGCAGCGTTGCCCTCCACCGGGACTACAATGAGCAGTTCTTC. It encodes CSVALHRDYNEQFF.

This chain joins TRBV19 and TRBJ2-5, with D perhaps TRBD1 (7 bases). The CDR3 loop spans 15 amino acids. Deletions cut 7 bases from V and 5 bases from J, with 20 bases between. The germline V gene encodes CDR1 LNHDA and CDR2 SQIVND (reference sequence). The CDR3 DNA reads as TGTGCCAGTACCCTGGGGGCAGGGGGGCAGGAGACCCAGTACTTC. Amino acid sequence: CASTLGAGGQETQYF.

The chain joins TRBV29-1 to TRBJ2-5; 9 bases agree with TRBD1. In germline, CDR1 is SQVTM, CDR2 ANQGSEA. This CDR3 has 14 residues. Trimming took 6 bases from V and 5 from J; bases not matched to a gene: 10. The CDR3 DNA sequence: TGCAGCGTGTACCGGGACAGGGATCGGGAGACCCAGTACTTC. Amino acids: CSVYRDRDRETQYF.

CDR3 nucleotide sequence: TGCGCCAGCAGCTTGTGGACAGGGGGTAGCACAGATACGCAGTATTTT. It specifies CASSLWTGGSTDTQYF. The gene calls are TRBV5-1 and TRBJ2-3; 10 bases match TRBD1. This CDR3 is built from 16 residues. Trimming removed 1 base from V and 0 bases from J; junction bases left unmatched: 2. Germline lookup yields CDR1 SGHRS and CDR2 YFSETQ.